These 2 T cell receptor beta chains were sequenced from one sample in a study of blood T cell repertoires in COVID-19. Here immunoSEQ multiplex PCR was the method, and the copy in TCRdb shows in-frame clones only, minus some. The sample lists 150,000 or so clones; roughly 89% were seen once. Material for sequencing was peripheral blood. These receptor sequences come from a woman in her seventies with COVID-19, enrolled during active disease.

The gene calls are TRBV5-3 and TRBJ2-3, with 7 bases matching TRBD2. TRBV5-3 is sorted into the ORF group, with uncertain function. The CDR3 spans 17 residues. The V and J ends lost 5 bases and 2 bases, in that order; junction bases with no gene match: 14. In nucleotides, the CDR3 is TGTGCCAGAAGTCTCCAAGGGCGAGCGGGGAACACAGATACGCAGTATTTT. Protein: CARSLQGRAGNTDTQYF.

A single count supports this clone. The chain carries TRBV6-6 and TRBJ1-6; 7 bases match TRBD1. The CDR3 has 16 residues. V shed 10 bases and J 4 bases; nucleotides not matched to a gene: 13. Per the germline V gene, CDR1 is MNHNY and CDR2 is SVGAGI (reference sequence). As DNA, the CDR3 is TGTGCCACTCAGAGAGAGGGGGCTGAATATAATTCACCCCTCCACTTT. The encoded protein is CATQREGAEYNSPLHF.